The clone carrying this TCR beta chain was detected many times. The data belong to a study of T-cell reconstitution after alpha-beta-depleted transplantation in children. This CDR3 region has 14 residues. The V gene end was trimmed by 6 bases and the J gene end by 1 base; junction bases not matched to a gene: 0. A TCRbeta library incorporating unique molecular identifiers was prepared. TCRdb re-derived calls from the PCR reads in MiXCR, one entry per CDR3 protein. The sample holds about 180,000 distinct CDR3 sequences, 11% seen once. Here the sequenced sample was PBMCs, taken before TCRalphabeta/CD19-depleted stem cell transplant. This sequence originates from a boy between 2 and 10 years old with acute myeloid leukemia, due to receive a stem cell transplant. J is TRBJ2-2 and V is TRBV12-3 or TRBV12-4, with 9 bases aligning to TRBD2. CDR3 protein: CASRLAGNTGELFF. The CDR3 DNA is TGTGCCAGCAGACTAGCGGGGAACACCGGGGAGCTGTTTTTT.